Listed here are 11 T cell receptor beta chains from one sample, sequenced in a study of cytomegalovirus exposure and HLA in healthy donors. Primers: 60 Vbeta forward and 13 Jbeta reverse. Sequencing was performed with immunoSEQ multiplex PCR; in TCRdb, only in-frame clones are kept and a portion is missing. The sample contains fewer than 150,000 clones, about 83% of which appear only once. Sequencing used PBMCs. Receptors originate from a woman in her forties in good health and CMV-seropositive.

This clone came up a few times. This CDR3 is CASSESQDTEAFF. The CDR3 nucleotides read TGTGCCAGCAGTGAATCACAGGACACTGAAGCTTTCTTT. The chain carries TRBV2 and TRBJ1-1; D may be TRBD1 (5 bases). The germline V gene encodes CDR1 SNHLY and CDR2 FYNNEI. Trimming took 2 bases from V and 3 from J, leaving 7 bases between them. The CDR3 totals 13 residues.

The chain combines TRBV5-8 with TRBJ1-2; 9 bases line up with TRBD1. This CDR3 is built from 16 residues. CDR1 and CDR2 from the germline V gene are SGHTS and YDEGEE. V shed 0 bases and J 5 bases; nucleotides not matched to a gene: 8. CDR3 loop: CASSLAQGAHRYGYTF. The CDR3 region has the DNA TGTGCCAGCAGCTTGGCACAGGGGGCCCACCGATATGGCTACACCTTC.

This clone was counted once. V gene TRBV18 combines with J gene TRBJ2-1, with 8 bases aligning to TRBD1. The CDR3 contains 15 residues. The germline CDR1 and CDR2 sequences are KGHSH and LQKENI. Trimming took 6 bases from V and 0 from J; bases not matched to a gene: 4. CDR3: CASSQDRASYNEQFF. The DNA of the CDR3 is TGTGCCAGCTCCCAGGACAGGGCCTCCTACAATGAGCAGTTCTTC.

V and J are TRBV5-6 and TRBJ2-6, with D unclear. This CDR3 is built from 16 residues. The V gene lost 4 bases and the J gene lost 0 bases, with 11 bases spanning the gap. The germline gives CDR1 SGHDT, CDR2 YYEEEE. The CDR3 region has the DNA TGTGCCAGCAGCGCGACAACTTTCTCTGGGGCCAACGTCCTGACTTTC. Amino acid sequence: CASSATTFSGANVLTF.

The chain recombines TRBV9 with TRBJ2-2, with D possibly being TRBD2 (5 bases). This CDR3 contains 14 residues. Trimming took off 5 bases at V and 2 bases at J, with 10 bases between the two ends. Germline CDR1 and CDR2: SGDLS and YYNGEE. For the CDR3, the DNA is TGTGCCAGCAGTTCCGGACTCAACACCGGGGAGCTGTTTTTT. Protein sequence: CASSSGLNTGELFF.

This clone was detected a few times. This sequence joins TRBV6-1 and TRBJ1-2, with D perhaps TRBD1 (6 bases). The V gene lost 6 bases and the J gene lost 2 bases, with 10 bases spanning the gap. The CDR3 sequence is 13 residues long. Germline CDR1 MNHNS, CDR2 SASEGT. Here the CDR3 DNA reads TGTGCCAGCAGAGTAACAGGGAACTATGGCTACACCTTC. Translating it yields CASRVTGNYGYTF.

A few counts support this clone. CDR3: CASSYSTGGSYEQYF. The CDR3 nucleotides are TGTGCCAGCAGTTACTCGACCGGCGGGTCCTACGAGCAGTACTTC. The chain combines TRBV6-5 with TRBJ2-7, with D possibly TRBD2 on 5 matching bases. The CDR3 is 15 residues long. Per the germline V gene, CDR1 is MNHEY and CDR2 is SVGAGI. V was clipped by 0 bases and J by 1 base, with 10 bases between them.

Comments on this clone: Additional DNA sequences in this sample encode the identical CDR3. DNA of the CDR3: TGTGCCAGCAGCCGACAGGGTACGGGGGCCAACGTCCTGACTTTC. This gives the protein CASSRQGTGANVLTF. This chain links TRBV2 with TRBJ2-6, with 7 bases lining up with TRBD1. V shed 6 bases, J shed 4 bases, and the junction held 6 bases outside the gene matches. CDR1 and CDR2 (germline): SNHLY, FYNNEI. The CDR3 totals 15 residues. The entire variable domain, with the rest obtained from reference TRBV2 and TRBJ2-6, is as follows: EPEVTQTPSHQVTQMGQEVILRCVPISNHLYFYWYRQILGQKVEFLVSFYNNEISEKSEIFDDQFSVERPDGSNFTLKIRSTKLEDSAMYFCASSRQGTGANVLTFGAGSRLTVL.

In DNA form, the CDR3 reads TGTGCCAGCAGTGCCGGGGGAGCCCATGGGAAACTGTTTTTT. This gives the protein CASSAGGAHGKLFF. This chain connects TRBV2 to TRBJ1-4, with TRBD1 as a possible D gene (5 bases). V lost 4 bases and J 11 bases, leaving 17 bases between the germline ends. The CDR3 sequence is 14 residues long. Germline-derived CDR1 and CDR2 are SNHLY and FYNNEI.

V usage is TRBV28 and J usage is TRBJ1-2, with D perhaps TRBD1 (6 bases). The CDR3 is made up of 12 amino acids. Looked up from germline, CDR1 is MDHEN and CDR2 is SYDVKM. Trimming took off 6 bases at V and 12 bases at J, with 17 bases between the two ends. The CDR3 here is CASRTRAGVDTF. As DNA, the CDR3 is TGTGCCAGCAGAACCCGCGCAGGGGTAGACACCTTC.

A few counts support this clone. This sequence joins TRBV7-9 and TRBJ2-7; TRBD2 matches 12 bases. After removal of 5 bases from V and 3 bases from J, the junction contained 8 bases not matched to a gene. Germline values: CDR1 SEHNR, CDR2 FQNEAQ (reference sequence). The CDR3 spans 16 residues. The CDR3 DNA reads TGTGCCAGCAGCCCGCCACTAGCGGGAGGACGCTACGAGCAGTACTTC. This translates into CASSPPLAGGRYEQYF.